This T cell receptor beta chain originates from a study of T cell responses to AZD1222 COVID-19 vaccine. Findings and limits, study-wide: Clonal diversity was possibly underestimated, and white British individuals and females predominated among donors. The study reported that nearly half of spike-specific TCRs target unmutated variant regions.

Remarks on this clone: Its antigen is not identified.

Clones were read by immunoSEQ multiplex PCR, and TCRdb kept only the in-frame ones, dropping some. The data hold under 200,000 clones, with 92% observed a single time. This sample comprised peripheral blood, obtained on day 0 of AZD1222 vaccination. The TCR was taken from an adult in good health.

The CDR3 reads CASSPLAGNTGELFF. In DNA form, the CDR3 reads TGTGCCAGCAGCCCCCTAGCGGGGAACACCGGGGAGCTGTTTTTT. The chain recombines TRBV6-2 or TRBV6-3 with TRBJ2-2; TRBD2 matches at 8 bases. This CDR3 contains 15 residues. Germline V gene sequence: CDR1 MNHEY, CDR2 SVGEGT. The junction had 4 bases not matched to a gene; V was cut back by 6 bases and J by 1 base.